This T cell receptor (beta chain) is drawn from a study of blood T cell repertoires in COVID-19. Study in general: Sites in the United States, Italy and Spain provided acute and convalescent COVID-19 samples. T cells, B-cell-depleted T cells, or PBMCs provided the cDNA or gDNA that served as material.

Per germline, CDR1 SQVTM and CDR2 ANQGSEA. This CDR3 region has 9 residues. Trimming cost V 4 bases and J 9 bases, with 6 bases left between them. As processed by the authors: Estimation of nucleated cell counts relied on the amplification of reference gene primers. Generated by immunoSEQ multiplex PCR, the TCRdb table keeps only in-frame clones and is missing some. The D gene and trimming were derived from the DNA, and the V and J assignments and clone size from that table. The sample consists of around 100,000 clones, around nine tenths of them appearing once. This TCR was recovered from a man aged 45-65 years with active or convalescent COVID-19. Sample: peripheral blood. The chain employs TRBV29-1 and TRBJ1-1, with a possible D match to TRBD1 (6 bases). CDR3 amino acids: CSVGGQAFF. CDR3 DNA sequence: TGCAGCGTTGGGGGGCAAGCTTTCTTT.